These 5 T cell receptor beta chains were sequenced from one sample in a study of shared clonotypes between healthy human individuals. Produced via immunoSEQ multiplex PCR; TCRdb's table is partial and in-frame only. The sample includes approximately 1.9 million clones, 93% seen only once; the top ten take about 1.7%. Terminally differentiated effector memory CD45RA+ cells were left out of the naive CD8 fraction, which was CD45RO-negative and positively selected for CCR7. The specimen sequenced was naive CD8+ T cells from PBMCs. The receptors were gathered from a man aged 18-30 years in good health. Some clones in this sample may be carry-over from other donors' samples.

Note on this clone: Other nucleotide sequences from this sample produce the same CDR3. J is TRBJ2-7 and V is TRBV29-1; possibly TRBD1 for D (6 bases). V lost 6 bases to trimming and J lost 3 bases, with 9 bases between them. The CDR3 runs to 11 residues. Germline V CDR1 and CDR2: SQVTM, ANQGSEA. The CDR3, as DNA: TGCAGCGTCATACAGGGCTACGAGCAGTACTTC. This gives the protein CSVIQGYEQYF.

This clone was picked up a small number of times. V and J are TRBV6-1 and TRBJ1-5; no definite D call. Germline lookup yields CDR1 MNHNS and CDR2 SASEGT. This CDR3 spans 11 amino acids. V was clipped by 3 bases and J by 11 bases, with 8 bases between them. The CDR3 DNA is TGTGCCAGCAGTGACCCCGTGTCCCAGCATTTT. This translates into CASSDPVSQHF.

The chain recombines TRBV19 with TRBJ2-1, with a tentative D call TRBD1 (5 bases). The CDR3 covers 15 residues. The V gene lost 5 bases and the J gene lost 0 bases, with 11 bases spanning the gap. CDR1 and CDR2 (germline): LNHDA, SQIVND (reference sequence). The CDR3 loop is CASSSGGASYNEQFF. The CDR3 bases are TGTGCCAGTAGTTCCGGTGGGGCCTCCTACAATGAGCAGTTCTTC.

This clone was picked up one time. This sequence joins TRBV5-1 and TRBJ2-1; the D is unclear. Trimming removed 2 bases from V and 2 bases from J, with 20 bases in between. The CDR3 has 18 residues. CDR1 is SGHRS, CDR2 YFSETQ, per germline. This chain's CDR3 is CASSFPADPIGPYNEQFF. Written as DNA, the CDR3 is TGCGCCAGCAGCTTCCCGGCGGACCCCATAGGCCCCTACAATGAGCAGTTCTTC.

The gene calls are TRBV9 and TRBJ2-5, with 16 bases aligning to TRBD2. The CDR3 runs to 20 residues. From germline, CDR1 is SGDLS and CDR2 YYNGEE. The V segment lost 2 bases and the J segment 0 bases; nucleotides outside the gene matches: 10. The CDR3 bases are TGTGCCAGCAGCGTCCCCTCCGGGACTAGCGGGGGGGCGCACCAAGAGACCCAGTACTTC. Protein product: CASSVPSGTSGGAHQETQYF.